The present T cell receptor beta chain was sequenced within a study of blood T cell repertoires in COVID-19. About the research overall: The origin of the acute and convalescent COVID-19 samples was the United States, Italy and Spain. T cells, B-cell-depleted T cells, or PBMCs supplied cDNA or gDNA.

As originally analysed: Nucleated cell counts were estimated from reference gene primer amplification. Sequenced by immunoSEQ multiplex PCR; TCRdb stores in-frame clones only, minus some. V and J calls plus clone size are reproduced from that table; the DNA served to infer D and trimming. The data hold 100,000 to 150,000 clones, with about 82% observed a single time. This CDR3 comprises 16 residues. Trimming at V came to 4 bases and at J to 4 bases, leaving 10 bases not matched to a gene. Germline loops: CDR1 MNHEY, CDR2 SVGEGT. The chain employs TRBV6-2 or TRBV6-3 and TRBJ1-1; 9 bases match TRBD1. Sequenced input: peripheral blood. This TCR derives from a human donor in a cohort sampled during active COVID-19. The CDR3 nucleotides are TGTGCCAGCAGTTTCCGGACAGGGGTTCGCGGCACTGAAGCTTTCTTT. The encoded protein is CASSFRTGVRGTEAFF.